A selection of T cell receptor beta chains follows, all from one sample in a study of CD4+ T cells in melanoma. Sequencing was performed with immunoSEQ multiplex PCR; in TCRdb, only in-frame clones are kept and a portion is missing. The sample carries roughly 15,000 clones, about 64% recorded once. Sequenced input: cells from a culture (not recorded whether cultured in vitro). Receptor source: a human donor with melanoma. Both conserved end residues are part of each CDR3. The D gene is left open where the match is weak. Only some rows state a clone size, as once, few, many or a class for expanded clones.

CDR3 DNA: TGTGCCAGCAGTGCCCGACAGGGAGTGAACACCGGGGAGCTGTTTTTT; CDR3 protein: CASSARQGVNTGELFF; J gene: TRBJ2-2; CDR3 length: 16; D gene: TRBD1; V gene: TRBV6-1; clone size: .
CDR3 DNA: TGCAGTGCCCGATACAGGAGAGAAGCTTTCTTT; CDR3 protein: CSARYRREAFF; J gene: TRBJ1-1; CDR3 length: 11; D gene: .; V gene: TRBV20-1; clone size: few
CDR3 DNA: TGTGCCAGCAGCTATCTCAGCAGCTCACAAAGTCGGGCCAACGTCCTGACTTTC; CDR3 protein: CASSYLSSSQSRANVLTF; J gene: TRBJ2-6; CDR3 length: 18; D gene: .; V gene: TRBV7-4; clone size: .
CDR3 DNA: TGTGCCAGCAGTTACAGCCTCTCCTACAATGAGCAGTTCTTC; CDR3 protein: CASSYSLSYNEQFF; J gene: TRBJ2-1; CDR3 length: 14; D gene: .; V gene: TRBV6-5; clone size: medium-sized
CDR3 DNA: TGTGCCAGCAAGGACAGAACAAGCTCCTATAATTCACCCCTCCACTTT; CDR3 protein: CASKDRTSSYNSPLHF; J gene: TRBJ1-6; CDR3 length: 16; D gene: .; V gene: TRBV2; clone size: .
CDR3 DNA: TGTGCCAGCAGCTTAGATTCCCGACTAGCGGGGGGCTCCTACAATGAGCAGTTCTTC; CDR3 protein: CASSLDSRLAGGSYNEQFF; J gene: TRBJ2-1; CDR3 length: 19; D gene: TRBD2; V gene: TRBV11-2; clone size: .
CDR3 DNA: TGTGCCAGCAGATCTCCGACAGGGTGGGGCTACACCTTC; CDR3 protein: CASRSPTGWGYTF; J gene: TRBJ1-2; CDR3 length: 13; D gene: TRBD1; V gene: TRBV2; clone size: .
CDR3 DNA: TGTGCCTGGAGTGTAAGGGCATGGGTATCTGGGGCCAACGTCCTGACTTTC; CDR3 protein: CAWSVRAWVSGANVLTF; J gene: TRBJ2-6; CDR3 length: 17; D gene: .; V gene: TRBV30; clone size: .
CDR3 DNA: TGTGCCAGCTCACCTCCCACCGTGCGCTACACCTTC; CDR3 protein: CASSPPTVRYTF; J gene: TRBJ1-2; CDR3 length: 12; D gene: .; V gene: TRBV18; clone size: once
CDR3 DNA: TGTGCCAGCAGCCAACTACACACCGGGGAGCTGTTTTTT; CDR3 protein: CASSQLHTGELFF; J gene: TRBJ2-2; CDR3 length: 13; D gene: .; V gene: TRBV14; clone size: .
CDR3 DNA: TGTGCCGTCCCGATGGCGGGGGTCGGTGCCGGGGAGCTGTTTTTT; CDR3 protein: CAVPMAGVGAGELFF; J gene: TRBJ2-2; CDR3 length: 15; D gene: TRBD2; V gene: TRBV5-4; clone size: .
CDR3 DNA: TGTGCCAGCAGCTCTTCTAACAGGGGTTCCTATAATTCACCCCTCCACTTT; CDR3 protein: CASSSSNRGSYNSPLHF; J gene: TRBJ1-6; CDR3 length: 17; D gene: TRBD1; V gene: TRBV7-9; clone size: .
CDR3 DNA: TGTGCCAGCAGCTTGGCAGGCGGGGGAACCAACTATGGCTACACCTTC; CDR3 protein: CASSLAGGGTNYGYTF; J gene: TRBJ1-2; CDR3 length: 16; D gene: .; V gene: TRBV5-4; clone size: .
CDR3 DNA: TGTGCCAGCAGCCGCCGGACGACTAGCACAGATACGCAGTATTTT; CDR3 protein: CASSRRTTSTDTQYF; J gene: TRBJ2-3; CDR3 length: 15; D gene: .; V gene: TRBV27; clone size: .
CDR3 DNA: TGTGCCAGCAGGAGAGAAGGACAGCCAGGGGCTGGCTACACCTTC; CDR3 protein: CASRREGQPGAGYTF; J gene: TRBJ1-2; CDR3 length: 15; D gene: .; V gene: TRBV6-6; clone size: .
CDR3 DNA: TGCGCCAGCAGCATCGGGACAGGGGTAAATGAAAAACTGTTTTTT; CDR3 protein: CASSIGTGVNEKLFF; J gene: TRBJ1-4; CDR3 length: 15; D gene: TRBD1; V gene: TRBV5-1; clone size: .
CDR3 DNA: TGTGCTAGTGGTTTGGTAATAGGAGGGGCCAGTGGTGGCTACACCTTC; CDR3 protein: CASGLVIGGASGGYTF; J gene: TRBJ1-2; CDR3 length: 16; D gene: .; V gene: TRBV12-5; clone size: once
CDR3 DNA: TGTGCCAGCAGCTTAGCGAATCAGGCTCTTTCGTATGGCTACACCTTC; CDR3 protein: CASSLANQALSYGYTF; J gene: TRBJ1-2; CDR3 length: 16; D gene: .; V gene: TRBV7-9; clone size: .
CDR3 DNA: TGTGCCAGCAGCTTTTACCTATCCGGCGAGCAGTACTTC; CDR3 protein: CASSFYLSGEQYF; J gene: TRBJ2-7; CDR3 length: 13; D gene: .; V gene: TRBV11-1; clone size: few
CDR3 DNA: TGTGCCAGCAGGGGGTCAACGAATCAGCCCCAGCATTTT; CDR3 protein: CASRGSTNQPQHF; J gene: TRBJ1-5; CDR3 length: 13; D gene: .; V gene: TRBV6-5; clone size: .
CDR3 DNA: TGTGCCAGCCGTCCGGTGGGGGCCTTAAAAGGCTACACCTTC; CDR3 protein: CASRPVGALKGYTF; J gene: TRBJ1-2; CDR3 length: 14; D gene: .; V gene: TRBV4-2; clone size: .
CDR3 DNA: TGTGCCAGCAGTTACCGGGGGGGCGGAGATACGCAGTATTTT; CDR3 protein: CASSYRGGGDTQYF; J gene: TRBJ2-3; CDR3 length: 14; D gene: TRBD2; V gene: TRBV6-6; clone size: few
CDR3 DNA: TGCGCCAGCGGCCCGGGACAGGGGAGTGCCTACGAGCAGTACTTC; CDR3 protein: CASGPGQGSAYEQYF; J gene: TRBJ2-7; CDR3 length: 15; D gene: TRBD1; V gene: TRBV5-1; clone size: once
CDR3 DNA: TGTGCCAGCAGCTTAGTTAATCGCGCGGGGTCTAGCGAGCAGTACTTC; CDR3 protein: CASSLVNRAGSSEQYF; J gene: TRBJ2-7; CDR3 length: 16; D gene: .; V gene: TRBV7-9; clone size: .
CDR3 DNA: TGTGCCAGCAGCACGGGGTCGGGGTTTTATAATTCACCCCTCCACTTT; CDR3 protein: CASSTGSGFYNSPLHF; J gene: TRBJ1-6; CDR3 length: 16; D gene: .; V gene: TRBV7-9; clone size: medium-sized
CDR3 DNA: TGTGCCAGTAACCCCCGGGGAAGCTCCTACAATGAGCAGTTCTTC; CDR3 protein: CASNPRGSSYNEQFF; J gene: TRBJ2-1; CDR3 length: 15; D gene: .; V gene: TRBV19; clone size: .
CDR3 DNA: TGTGCCAGCAGCCGAGGGGGGGTGGGTTCACCCCTCCACTTT; CDR3 protein: CASSRGGVGSPLHF; J gene: TRBJ1-6; CDR3 length: 14; D gene: .; V gene: TRBV7-9; clone size: .
CDR3 DNA: TGTGCCAGCAGCTCGTCCCGGGGGAACAATGAGCAGTTCTTC; CDR3 protein: CASSSSRGNNEQFF; J gene: TRBJ2-1; CDR3 length: 14; D gene: .; V gene: TRBV11-2; clone size: few
CDR3 DNA: TGTGCCAGCAGCTTTTTGGCTAACTATGGCTACACCTTC; CDR3 protein: CASSFLANYGYTF; J gene: TRBJ1-2; CDR3 length: 13; D gene: .; V gene: TRBV7-1; clone size: .
CDR3 DNA: TGTGCCAGCAGCCCCGGTCGGACTAGCGGGGTTGAGACCCAGTACTTC; CDR3 protein: CASSPGRTSGVETQYF; J gene: TRBJ2-5; CDR3 length: 16; D gene: TRBD2; V gene: TRBV7-6; clone size: .
CDR3 DNA: TGTGCCAGCAATCAGCGGGGATACAATGAGCAGTTCTTC; CDR3 protein: CASNQRGYNEQFF; J gene: TRBJ2-1; CDR3 length: 13; D gene: TRBD2; V gene: TRBV2; clone size: .
CDR3 DNA: TGTGCCAGCAGTGAACTAAGCTCCTACAATGAGCAGTTCTTC; CDR3 protein: CASSELSSYNEQFF; J gene: TRBJ2-1; CDR3 length: 14; D gene: .; V gene: TRBV7-3; clone size: .
CDR3 DNA: TGCGCCAGCAGCTTGTTCGGTAGCTCCTACGAGCAGTACTTC; CDR3 protein: CASSLFGSSYEQYF; J gene: TRBJ2-7; CDR3 length: 14; D gene: .; V gene: TRBV5-1; clone size: once
CDR3 DNA: TGTGCCTACCTCAGGGTGAACACCGGGGAGCTGTTTTTT; CDR3 protein: CAYLRVNTGELFF; J gene: TRBJ2-2; CDR3 length: 13; D gene: .; V gene: TRBV30; clone size: .
CDR3 DNA: TGTGCCAGCAGTTCAGGGCGTCAGTACGAGCAGTACTTC; CDR3 protein: CASSSGRQYEQYF; J gene: TRBJ2-7; CDR3 length: 13; D gene: .; V gene: TRBV6-1; clone size: large
CDR3 DNA: TGTGCCAGCAGCTTAGAACCGGGCCACGAGCAGTACTTC; CDR3 protein: CASSLEPGHEQYF; J gene: TRBJ2-7; CDR3 length: 13; D gene: .; V gene: TRBV11-3; clone size: few
CDR3 DNA: TGTGCCAGCAGTCAGGGTAACACCGGGGAGCTGTTTTTT; CDR3 protein: CASSQGNTGELFF; J gene: TRBJ2-2; CDR3 length: 13; D gene: .; V gene: TRBV6-4; clone size: once
CDR3 DNA: TGTGCCAGCAGTTACGAGGGACAGGGCGACAATGAGCAGTTCTTC; CDR3 protein: CASSYEGQGDNEQFF; J gene: TRBJ2-1; CDR3 length: 15; D gene: TRBD1; V gene: TRBV6-6; clone size: .
CDR3 DNA: TGTGCCAGCAGCTTAGGGGGGGCCGGGACTACCGCCTGGGAGCAGTACTTC; CDR3 protein: CASSLGGAGTTAWEQYF; J gene: TRBJ2-7; CDR3 length: 17; D gene: .; V gene: TRBV11-2; clone size: .
CDR3 DNA: TGTGCCACCAGCAGAGAAGTCGGGGGAGCTTTCTTT; CDR3 protein: CATSREVGGAFF; J gene: TRBJ1-1; CDR3 length: 12; D gene: .; V gene: TRBV15; clone size: .
CDR3 DNA: TGTGCCTGGAGTTATGCCGGCAATCAGCCCCAGCATTTT; CDR3 protein: CAWSYAGNQPQHF; J gene: TRBJ1-5; CDR3 length: 13; D gene: .; V gene: TRBV30; clone size: .
CDR3 DNA: TGTGCCTGGCGACCCGGAGGAGGCTACGAGCAGTACTTC; CDR3 protein: CAWRPGGGYEQYF; J gene: TRBJ2-7; CDR3 length: 13; D gene: .; V gene: TRBV30; clone size: .
CDR3 DNA: TGCGCCAGCAGCCCCCAACCAGCGGGGGCCGCCCTTAGGAAGACCCAGTACTTC; CDR3 protein: CASSPQPAGAALRKTQYF; J gene: TRBJ2-5; CDR3 length: 18; D gene: TRBD2; V gene: TRBV5-1; clone size: .
CDR3 DNA: TGTGCCAGCAGCTTATTTTCGGGCGGGAAAAGCACAGATACGCAGTATTTT; CDR3 protein: CASSLFSGGKSTDTQYF; J gene: TRBJ2-3; CDR3 length: 17; D gene: .; V gene: TRBV7-3; clone size: .
CDR3 DNA: TGTGCCAGCCGGGGACAGGGGAGCTCCTACAATGAGCAGTTCTTC; CDR3 protein: CASRGQGSSYNEQFF; J gene: TRBJ2-1; CDR3 length: 15; D gene: TRBD1; V gene: TRBV18; clone size: .
CDR3 DNA: TGTGCCAGCAGTTACTCGTGGAGAGGCTGGCCCCAGCATTTT; CDR3 protein: CASSYSWRGWPQHF; J gene: TRBJ1-5; CDR3 length: 14; D gene: .; V gene: TRBV6-5; clone size: once
CDR3 DNA: TGTGCAAGTCGCTCGGATCTTGCGGGGGCCGAGCAGTACTTC; CDR3 protein: CASRSDLAGAEQYF; J gene: TRBJ2-7; CDR3 length: 14; D gene: .; V gene: TRBV12-2; clone size: .